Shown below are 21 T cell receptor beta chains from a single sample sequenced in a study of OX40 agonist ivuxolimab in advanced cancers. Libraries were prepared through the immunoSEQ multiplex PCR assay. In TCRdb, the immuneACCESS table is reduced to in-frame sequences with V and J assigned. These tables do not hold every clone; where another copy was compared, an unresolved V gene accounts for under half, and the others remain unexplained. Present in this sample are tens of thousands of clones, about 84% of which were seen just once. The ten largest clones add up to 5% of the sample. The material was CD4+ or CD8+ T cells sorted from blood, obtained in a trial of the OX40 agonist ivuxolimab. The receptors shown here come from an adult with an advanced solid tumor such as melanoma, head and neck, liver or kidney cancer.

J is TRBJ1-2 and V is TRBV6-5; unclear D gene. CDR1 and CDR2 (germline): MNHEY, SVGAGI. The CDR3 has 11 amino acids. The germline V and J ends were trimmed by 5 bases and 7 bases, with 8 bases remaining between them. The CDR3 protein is CASSANGGYTF. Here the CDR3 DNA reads TGTGCCAGCAGTGCAAATGGTGGCTACACCTTC.

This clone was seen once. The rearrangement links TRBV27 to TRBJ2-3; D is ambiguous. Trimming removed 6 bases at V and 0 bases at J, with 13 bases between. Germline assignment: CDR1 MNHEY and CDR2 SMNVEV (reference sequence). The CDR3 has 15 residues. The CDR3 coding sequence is TGTGCCAGCAGCCAACTATCAGCTAGCACAGATACGCAGTATTTT. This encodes CASSQLSASTDTQYF.

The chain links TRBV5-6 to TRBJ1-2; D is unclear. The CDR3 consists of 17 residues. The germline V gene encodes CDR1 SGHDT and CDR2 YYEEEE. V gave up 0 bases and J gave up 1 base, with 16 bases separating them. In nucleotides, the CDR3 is TGTGCCAGCAGCTTGGTCGTGGGATCTCCAGTTAACTATGGCTACACCTTC. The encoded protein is CASSLVVGSPVNYGYTF. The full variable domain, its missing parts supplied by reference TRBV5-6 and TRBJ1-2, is DAGVTQSPTHLIKTRGQQVTLRCSPKSGHDTVSWYQQALGQGPQFIFQYYEEEERQRGNFPDRFSGHQFPNYSSELNVNALLLGDSALYLCASSLVVGSPVNYGYTFGSGTRLTVV.

For the CDR3, the DNA is TGTGCCAGCCTCCTTCCAGGGACAAATTATGGCTACACCTTC. As protein: CASLLPGTNYGYTF. V usage is TRBV25-1 and J usage is TRBJ1-2, with D possibly being TRBD1 (6 bases). The ends were cut back, 8 bases at V and 5 bases at J, with 18 bases in the middle. The CDR3 has 14 residues. Germline assignment: CDR1 MGHDK and CDR2 SYGVNS.

CDR3 amino acids: CASTTYLSSNYGYTF. CDR3 DNA sequence: TGTGCCAGCACCACTTACCTAAGTTCTAACTATGGCTACACCTTC. The chain links TRBV4-2 to TRBJ1-2; unclear D gene. The CDR3 runs to 15 residues. CDR1 LGHNA and CDR2 YNFKEQ come from the germline V gene. V lost 7 bases and J 0 bases, leaving 15 bases between the germline ends.

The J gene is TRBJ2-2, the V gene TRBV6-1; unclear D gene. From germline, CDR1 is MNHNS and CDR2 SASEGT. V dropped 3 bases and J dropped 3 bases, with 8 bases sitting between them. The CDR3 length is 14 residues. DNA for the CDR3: TGTGCCAGCAGTGACTTGTCCCACACCGGGGAGCTGTTTTTT. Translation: CASSDLSHTGELFF.

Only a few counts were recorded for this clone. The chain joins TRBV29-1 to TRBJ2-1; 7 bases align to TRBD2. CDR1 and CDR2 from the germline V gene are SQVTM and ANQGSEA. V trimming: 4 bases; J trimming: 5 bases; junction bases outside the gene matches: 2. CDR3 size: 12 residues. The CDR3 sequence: CSVVREDNEQFF. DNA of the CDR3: TGCAGCGTTGTTCGGGAGGACAATGAGCAGTTCTTC.

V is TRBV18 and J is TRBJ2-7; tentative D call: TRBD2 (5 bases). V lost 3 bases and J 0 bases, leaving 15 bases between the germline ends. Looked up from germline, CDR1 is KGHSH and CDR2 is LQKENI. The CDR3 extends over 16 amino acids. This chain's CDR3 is CASSPGLAGNSYEQYF. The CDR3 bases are TGTGCCAGCTCACCGGGCTTGGCGGGCAACTCCTACGAGCAGTACTTC.

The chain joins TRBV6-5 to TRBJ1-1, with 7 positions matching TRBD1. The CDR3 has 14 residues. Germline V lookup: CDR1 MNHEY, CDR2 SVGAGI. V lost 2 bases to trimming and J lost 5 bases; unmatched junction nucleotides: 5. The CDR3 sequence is CASSYAGGMTEAFF. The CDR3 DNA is TGTGCCAGCAGTTACGCAGGGGGTATGACTGAAGCTTTCTTT.

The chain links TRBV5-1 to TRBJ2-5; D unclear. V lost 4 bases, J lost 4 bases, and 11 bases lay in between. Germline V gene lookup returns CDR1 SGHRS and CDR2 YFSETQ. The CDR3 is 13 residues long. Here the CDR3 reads CASSPGVSETQYF. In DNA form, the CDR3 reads TGCGCCAGCAGCCCTGGGGTTTCAGAGACCCAGTACTTC.

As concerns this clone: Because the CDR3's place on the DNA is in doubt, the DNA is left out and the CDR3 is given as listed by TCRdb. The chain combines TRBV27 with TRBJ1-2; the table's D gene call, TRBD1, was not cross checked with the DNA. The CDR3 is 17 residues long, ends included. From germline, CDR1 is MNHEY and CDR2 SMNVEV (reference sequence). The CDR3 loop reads CASSSSDDSTRLHGYTF.

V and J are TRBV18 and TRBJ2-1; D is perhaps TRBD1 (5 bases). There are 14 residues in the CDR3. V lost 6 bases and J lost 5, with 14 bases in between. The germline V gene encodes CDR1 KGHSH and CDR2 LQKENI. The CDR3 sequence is CASSTWQGNNEQFF. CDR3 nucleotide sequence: TGTGCCAGCTCCACCTGGCAGGGAAACAATGAGCAGTTCTTC.

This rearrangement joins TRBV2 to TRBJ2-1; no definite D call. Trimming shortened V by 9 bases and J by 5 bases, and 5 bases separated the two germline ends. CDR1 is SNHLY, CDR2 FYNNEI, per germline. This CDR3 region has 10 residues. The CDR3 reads CASRNNEQFF. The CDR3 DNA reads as TGTGCCAGTAGAAACAATGAGCAGTTCTTC.

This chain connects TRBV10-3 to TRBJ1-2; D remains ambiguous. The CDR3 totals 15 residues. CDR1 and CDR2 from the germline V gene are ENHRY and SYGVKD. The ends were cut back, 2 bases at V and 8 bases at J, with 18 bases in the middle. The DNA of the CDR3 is TGTGCCATCAGTGAGGATCAGGTAATCGGAGGGGGCTACACCTTC. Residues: CAISEDQVIGGGYTF.

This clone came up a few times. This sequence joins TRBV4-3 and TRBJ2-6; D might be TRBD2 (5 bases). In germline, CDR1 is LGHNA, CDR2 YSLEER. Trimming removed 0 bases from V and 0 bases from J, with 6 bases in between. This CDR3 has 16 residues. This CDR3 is CASSQDAGSGANVLTF. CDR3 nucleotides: TGCGCCAGCAGCCAAGATGCGGGCTCTGGGGCCAACGTCCTGACTTTC.

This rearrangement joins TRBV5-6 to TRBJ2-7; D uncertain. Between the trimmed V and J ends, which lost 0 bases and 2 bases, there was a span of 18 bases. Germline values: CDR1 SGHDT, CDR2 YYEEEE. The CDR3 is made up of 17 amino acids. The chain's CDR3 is CASSLAESYFVPYEQYF. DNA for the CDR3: TGTGCCAGCAGCTTGGCCGAGAGCTACTTCGTCCCCTACGAGCAGTACTTC. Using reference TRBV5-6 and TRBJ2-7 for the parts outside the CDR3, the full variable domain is DAGVTQSPTHLIKTRGQQVTLRCSPKSGHDTVSWYQQALGQGPQFIFQYYEEEERQRGNFPDRFSGHQFPNYSSELNVNALLLGDSALYLCASSLAESYFVPYEQYFGPGTRLTVT.

The CDR3 nucleotides read TGTGCCAGCAGCGCCCAGGGTGACGGCACAGATACGCAGTATTTT. Amino acid sequence: CASSAQGDGTDTQYF. J is TRBJ2-3 and V is TRBV7-9, with D possibly TRBD1 on 5 matching bases. V dropped 5 bases and J dropped 1 base, with 13 bases sitting between them. Germline values: CDR1 SEHNR, CDR2 FQNEAQ (reference sequence). CDR3 length: 15 amino acids.

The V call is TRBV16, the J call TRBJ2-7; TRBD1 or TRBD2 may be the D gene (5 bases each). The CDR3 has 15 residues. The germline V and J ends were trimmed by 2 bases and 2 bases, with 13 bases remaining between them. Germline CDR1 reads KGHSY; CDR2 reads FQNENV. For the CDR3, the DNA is TGTGCCAGCAGCCAAAGGGGCGGGTCCCCCTACGAGCAGTACTTC. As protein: CASSQRGGSPYEQYF. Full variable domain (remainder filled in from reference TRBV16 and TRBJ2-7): GEEVAQTPKHLVRGEGQKAKLYCAPIKGHSYVFWYQQVLKNEFKFLISFQNENVFDETGMPKERFSAKCLPNSPCSLEIQATKLEDSAVYFCASSQRGGSPYEQYFGPGTRLTVT.

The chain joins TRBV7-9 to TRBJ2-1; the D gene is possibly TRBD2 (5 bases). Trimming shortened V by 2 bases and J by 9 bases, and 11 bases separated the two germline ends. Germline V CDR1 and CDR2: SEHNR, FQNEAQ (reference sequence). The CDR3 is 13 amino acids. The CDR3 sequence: CASSLLFGGEQFF. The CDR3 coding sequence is TGTGCCAGCAGCTTATTGTTTGGAGGTGAGCAGTTCTTC.

CDR3 bases: TGTGCCAGTACCCCCACGGGGGGAGCCTATGGCTACACCTTC. It translates to CASTPTGGAYGYTF. The chain uses TRBV19 and TRBJ1-2, with D possibly matching TRBD1 (5 bases). Germline assignment: CDR1 LNHDA and CDR2 SQIVND (reference sequence). V was shortened by 7 bases and J by 4 bases, with 16 bases between the two germline ends. The CDR3 is 14 amino acids.

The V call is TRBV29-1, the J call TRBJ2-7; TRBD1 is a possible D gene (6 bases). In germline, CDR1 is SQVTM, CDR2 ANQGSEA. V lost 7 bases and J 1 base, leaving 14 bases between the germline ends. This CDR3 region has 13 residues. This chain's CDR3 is CSGSQGSSYEQYF. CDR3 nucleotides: TGCAGCGGTTCACAGGGTAGTTCCTACGAGCAGTACTTC.